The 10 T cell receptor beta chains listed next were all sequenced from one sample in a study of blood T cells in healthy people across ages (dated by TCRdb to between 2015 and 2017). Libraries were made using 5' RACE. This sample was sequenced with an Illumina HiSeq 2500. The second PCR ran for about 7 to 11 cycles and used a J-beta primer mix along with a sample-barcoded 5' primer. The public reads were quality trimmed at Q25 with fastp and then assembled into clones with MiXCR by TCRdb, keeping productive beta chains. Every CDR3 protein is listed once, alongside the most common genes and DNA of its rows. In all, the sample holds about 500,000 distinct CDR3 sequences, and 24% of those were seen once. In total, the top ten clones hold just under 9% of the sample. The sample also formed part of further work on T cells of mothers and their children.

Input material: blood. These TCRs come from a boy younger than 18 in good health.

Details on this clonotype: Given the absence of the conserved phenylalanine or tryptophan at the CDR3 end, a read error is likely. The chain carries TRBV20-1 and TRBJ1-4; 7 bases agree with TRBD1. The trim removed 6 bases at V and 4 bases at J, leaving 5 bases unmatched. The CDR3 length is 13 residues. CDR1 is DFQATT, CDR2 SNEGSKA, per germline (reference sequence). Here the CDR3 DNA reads TGCAGTGCAAGAAGGGGGCTTAATGAAAAACTGTTTGTT. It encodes CSARRGLNEKLFV.

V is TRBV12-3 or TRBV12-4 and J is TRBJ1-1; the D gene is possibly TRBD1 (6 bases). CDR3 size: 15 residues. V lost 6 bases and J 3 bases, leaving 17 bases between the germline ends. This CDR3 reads CASREGWGLDTEAFF. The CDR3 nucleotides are TGTGCCAGCAGGGAGGGGTGGGGGCTCGACACTGAAGCTTTCTTT.

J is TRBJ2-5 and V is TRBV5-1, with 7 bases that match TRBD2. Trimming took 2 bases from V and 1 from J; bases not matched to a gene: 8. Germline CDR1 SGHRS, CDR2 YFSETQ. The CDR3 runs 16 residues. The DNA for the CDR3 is TGCGCCAGCAGCTTAGGGACGGGAGGAACCCAAGAGACCCAGTACTTC. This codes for CASSLGTGGTQETQYF.

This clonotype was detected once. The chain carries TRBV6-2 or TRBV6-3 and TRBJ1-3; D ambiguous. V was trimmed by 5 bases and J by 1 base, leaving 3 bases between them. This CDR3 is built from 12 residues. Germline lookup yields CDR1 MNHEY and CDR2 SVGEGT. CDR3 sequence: CASSTSGNTIYF. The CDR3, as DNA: TGTGCCAGCAGTACATCTGGAAACACCATATATTTT.

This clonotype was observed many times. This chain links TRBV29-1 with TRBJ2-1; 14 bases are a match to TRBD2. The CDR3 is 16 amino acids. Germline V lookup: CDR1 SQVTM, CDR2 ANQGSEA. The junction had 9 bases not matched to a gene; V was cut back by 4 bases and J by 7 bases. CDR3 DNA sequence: TGCAGCGTTGGGGAGGGACTAGCGGGAGTGCAGAATGAGCAGTTCTTC. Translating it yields CSVGEGLAGVQNEQFF.

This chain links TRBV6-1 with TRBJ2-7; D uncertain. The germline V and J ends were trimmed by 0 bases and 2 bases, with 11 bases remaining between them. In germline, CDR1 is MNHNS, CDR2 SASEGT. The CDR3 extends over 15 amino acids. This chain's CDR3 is CASSEARGMTYEQYF. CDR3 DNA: TGTGCCAGCAGTGAAGCGAGAGGAATGACCTACGAGCAGTACTTC.

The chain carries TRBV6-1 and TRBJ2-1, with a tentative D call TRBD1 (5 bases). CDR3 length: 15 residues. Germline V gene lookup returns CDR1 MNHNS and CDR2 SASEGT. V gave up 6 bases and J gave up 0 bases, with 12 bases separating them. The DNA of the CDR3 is TGTGCCAGCAGGAGAAGACAGCGCTCCTACAATGAGCAGTTCTTC. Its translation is CASRRRQRSYNEQFF.

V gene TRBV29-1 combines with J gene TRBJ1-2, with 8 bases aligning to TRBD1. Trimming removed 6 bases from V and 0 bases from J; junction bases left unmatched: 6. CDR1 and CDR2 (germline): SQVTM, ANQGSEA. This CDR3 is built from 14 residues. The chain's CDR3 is CSVYDRGANYGYTF. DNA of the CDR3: TGCAGCGTCTATGACAGGGGAGCTAACTATGGCTACACCTTC.

For the CDR3, the DNA is TGTGCCAGCAGCTACGGACTAGCGGGAGGGCCTTGGAATGAGCAGTTCTTC. Protein product: CASSYGLAGGPWNEQFF. The V call is TRBV6-2 or TRBV6-3, the J call TRBJ2-5, with 15 bases matching TRBD2. The DNA end is a closer match to TRBJ2-1, so the J assignment may be wrong. The germline gives CDR1 MNHEY, CDR2 SVGEGT. The CDR3 is 17 residues long.

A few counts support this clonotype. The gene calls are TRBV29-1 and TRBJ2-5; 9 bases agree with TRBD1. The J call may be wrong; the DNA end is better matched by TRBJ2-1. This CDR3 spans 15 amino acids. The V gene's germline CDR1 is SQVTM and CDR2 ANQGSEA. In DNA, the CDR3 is TGCAGCGTCGGATTGACAGGGGGACTCTACAATGAGCAGTTCTTC. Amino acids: CSVGLTGGLYNEQFF.